Below are 20 T cell receptor beta chains sequenced from a single sample in a study of T cells in Graves' hyperthyroidism and ophthalmopathy. Template material for amplifying TCR beta CDR3 regions consisted of RNA transcripts. When the TCR CDR3 underwent first-round RT-PCR, the HTBI primer set was used. TCRdb reanalysed the multiplex PCR reads using MiXCR and keeps one entry per CDR3 protein. Found here are 550,000 to 800,000 distinct CDR3 sequences, roughly 15% of them singletons; the top ten hold about 8.4%. Source material: blood. The receptors were sampled from a man between 18 and 35 years old with Graves' hyperthyroidism.

This clonotype turned up a few times. One base away lies a much larger clone, so this may be a sequencing read error. V gene TRBV12-3 or TRBV12-4 combines with J gene TRBJ1-5; D is undetermined. The CDR3 has 16 amino acids. V gave up 4 bases and J gave up 2 bases, with 15 bases separating them. The CDR3 sequence: CASSSSLSLGNQPQHF. CDR3 bases: TGTGCCAGCAGTTCCTCCTTGAGCCTGGGCAATCAGCCCCAGCATTTT.

This clonotype was recorded a few times. The chain is built from TRBV7-9 and TRBJ1-1; D is possibly TRBD1 (5 bases). The CDR3 contains 11 residues. Germline CDR1 is SEHNR and CDR2 is FQNEAQ (reference sequence). The CDR3: CAADMNTEAFF. The DNA of the CDR3 is TGTGCGGCGGACATGAACACTGAAGCTTTCTTT.

The chain uses TRBV6-2 or TRBV6-3 and TRBJ1-2, with TRBD1 identical over 11 bases. This CDR3 contains 14 residues. CDR1 and CDR2 (germline): MNHEY, SVGEGT. The junction had 7 bases not matched to a gene; V was cut back by 6 bases and J by 7 bases. The chain's CDR3 is CASSAGTGGSGYTF. CDR3 in DNA: TGTGCCAGCAGCGCCGGGACAGGGGGTTCTGGCTACACCTTC.

V and J are TRBV6-1 and TRBJ2-5; TRBD2 agrees at 14 bases. This CDR3 is 15 amino acids long. CDR1 is MNHNS and CDR2 is SASEGT in the germline V gene. The V and J ends lost 5 bases and 7 bases, in that order; junction bases with no gene match: 6. CDR3: CASSTGTSGRGTQYF. In DNA form, the CDR3 reads TGTGCCAGCAGTACCGGGACTAGCGGGAGAGGGACCCAGTACTTC.

DNA of the CDR3: TGTGCCAGCACCCGAGGGGTAGGGGATCAGCCCCAGCATTTT. Translated, it gives CASTRGVGDQPQHF. The V gene is TRBV6-2 or TRBV6-3, the J gene TRBJ1-5, with a possible D match to TRBD1 (5 bases). Per the germline V gene, CDR1 is MNHEY and CDR2 is SVGEGT. The CDR3 is made up of 14 amino acids. V lost 7 bases and J 5 bases, leaving 15 bases between the germline ends.

The chain carries TRBV20-1 and TRBJ1-1; the D gene is possibly TRBD1 (5 bases). V lost 5 bases and J 2 bases, leaving 15 bases between the germline ends. The CDR3 extends over 14 amino acids. Germline lookup yields CDR1 DFQATT and CDR2 SNEGSKA (reference sequence). For the CDR3, the DNA is TGCAGTGCTCACAGCACAGGAACAAACACTGAAGCTTTCTTT. Translated, it gives CSAHSTGTNTEAFF.

This chain's CDR3 is CSVELAGVNEQFF. CDR3 DNA sequence: TGCAGCGTTGAACTAGCGGGAGTCAATGAGCAGTTCTTC. The chain combines TRBV29-1 with TRBJ2-1; 10 bases agree with TRBD2. In germline, CDR1 is SQVTM, CDR2 ANQGSEA. The V gene end was trimmed by 2 bases and the J gene end by 6 bases; junction bases not matched to a gene: 1. CDR3 length equals 13 residues.

About this clonotype itself: This may come from a read error, since a much larger clone is one base off. The rearrangement uses TRBV11-2 and TRBJ2-1, with D tentatively TRBD2 (6 bases). Germline-derived CDR1 and CDR2 are SGHAT and FQNNGV. V lost 3 bases and J 9 bases, leaving 15 bases between the germline ends. There are 14 residues in the CDR3. DNA for the CDR3: TGTGCCAGCAGCTTGGAGGCGGGGTCCAGTGAGCAGTTCTTC. Its translation is CASSLEAGSSEQFF.

The chain employs TRBV20-1 and TRBJ2-7; 10 nucleotides match TRBD2. The CDR3 contains 13 residues. Germline V gives CDR1 DFQATT, CDR2 SNEGSKA (reference sequence). V was clipped by 4 bases and J by 2 bases; unmatched bases: 2. CDR3 DNA: TGCAGTGCTACGAGCGGGAGGGCCTACGAGCAGTACTTC. Its translation: CSATSGRAYEQYF.

This clonotype was counted at least ten times. The rearrangement uses TRBV7-9 and TRBJ2-1, with 7 bases matching TRBD1. Germline trimming cut 5 bases from V and 7 bases from J; bases unmatched to any gene: 11. The V gene's germline CDR1 is SEHNR and CDR2 FQNEAQ (reference sequence). There are 15 residues in the CDR3. CDR3 in amino acids: CASSPRGGAWNEQFF. The DNA for the CDR3 is TGTGCCAGCAGCCCCCGAGGGGGCGCGTGGAATGAGCAGTTCTTC.

In its sample, this clonotype was seen a few times. The chain carries TRBV4-1 and TRBJ1-6, with D unclear. The CDR3 has 17 amino acids. Germline values: CDR1 MGHRA, CDR2 YSYEKL. Deletions cut 0 bases from V and 0 bases from J, with 9 bases between. The CDR3 DNA sequence: TGCGCCAGCAGCCAAGAGGGATCCCTCTCCTATAATTCACCCCTCCACTTT. Amino acids: CASSQEGSLSYNSPLHF.

The chain carries TRBV2 and TRBJ2-4; D gene unclear. Looked up from germline, CDR1 is SNHLY and CDR2 is FYNNEI. The CDR3 is 12 residues long. The V end was cut by 5 bases, the J end by 8 bases, with 10 bases between. CDR3: CASSPSVDIQYF. CDR3 DNA: TGTGCCAGCAGTCCGAGTGTAGACATTCAGTACTTC. Using reference TRBV2 and TRBJ2-4 for the parts outside the CDR3, the full variable domain is EPEVTQTPSHQVTQMGQEVILRCVPISNHLYFYWYRQILGQKVEFLVSFYNNEISEKSEIFDDQFSVERPDGSNFTLKIRSTKLEDSAMYFCASSPSVDIQYFGAGTRLSVL.

This clonotype has at least ten counts. V is TRBV28 and J is TRBJ2-7; 10 bases line up with TRBD1. Trimming at V came to 5 bases and at J to 3 bases, leaving 7 bases not matched to a gene. CDR3 size: 15 residues. The germline V gene encodes CDR1 MDHEN and CDR2 SYDVKM. DNA for the CDR3: TGTGCCAGCAGTCAGCCGGGACAGGGGAGCTACGAGCAGTACTTC. It specifies CASSQPGQGSYEQYF. Full variable domain (outside the CDR3, taken from reference TRBV28 and TRBJ2-7): DVKVTQSSRYLVKRTGEKVFLECVQDMDHENMFWYRQDPGLGLRLIYFSYDVKMKEKGDIPEGYSVSREKKERFSLILESASTNQTSMYLCASSQPGQGSYEQYFGPGTRLTVT.

This clonotype appeared a few times. The chain recombines TRBV29-1 with TRBJ1-1; D may be TRBD1 (6 bases). The CDR3 sequence is 12 residues long. From germline, CDR1 is SQVTM and CDR2 ANQGSEA. Trimming stripped 8 bases from V and 1 base from J, with 11 bases between. CDR3: CSTGQRNTEAFF. The CDR3 DNA follows: TGCAGCACCGGACAGCGGAACACTGAAGCTTTCTTT.

This clonotype appeared many times. The V gene is TRBV6-5, the J gene TRBJ1-1, with 8 bases matching TRBD1. This CDR3 is 17 amino acids long. Looked up from germline, CDR1 is MNHEY and CDR2 is SVGAGI. V was clipped by 5 bases and J by 7 bases; unmatched bases: 18. The CDR3 protein is CASSPPTGDTKQGEAFF. The CDR3 DNA is TGTGCCAGCAGTCCGCCGACAGGGGATACCAAACAGGGTGAAGCTTTCTTT.

The V call is TRBV20-1, the J call TRBJ2-1; 8 positions agree with TRBD2. This CDR3 is 16 amino acids long. CDR1 and CDR2 from the germline V gene are DFQATT and SNEGSKA (reference sequence). With 0 bases clipped from V and 2 bases from J, the junction kept 6 bases outside the gene matches. The CDR3 reads CSAREWRGETYNEQFF. CDR3 in DNA: TGCAGTGCTAGAGAATGGCGGGGGGAAACCTACAATGAGCAGTTCTTC.

The chain has TRBV29-1 and TRBJ2-7; D may be TRBD1 (5 bases). V lost 6 bases to trimming and J lost 0 bases, with 24 bases between them. Per the germline V gene, CDR1 is SQVTM and CDR2 is ANQGSEA. CDR3 length: 17 amino acids. This CDR3 reads CSVPLWDYDRSSYEQYF. CDR3 nucleotides: TGCAGCGTCCCCTTGTGGGATTATGACAGAAGCTCCTACGAGCAGTACTTC.

This clonotype has just a few counts. The chain carries TRBV20-1 and TRBJ2-1; D assignment may be TRBD1 or TRBD2 (5 bases each). CDR1 and CDR2 (germline): DFQATT, SNEGSKA (reference sequence). The V gene lost 0 bases and the J gene lost 2 bases, with 20 bases spanning the gap. The CDR3 sequence is 18 residues long. CDR3 amino acids: CSARDARVGDGAYNEQFF. The CDR3 coding sequence is TGCAGTGCTAGAGATGCCCGCGTAGGGGACGGGGCCTACAATGAGCAGTTCTTC.

This sequence joins TRBV28 and TRBJ2-7; 7 bases are a match to TRBD1. The CDR3 length is 15 residues. V lost 5 bases, J lost 1 base, and 8 bases stayed unmatched. The germline V gene encodes CDR1 MDHEN and CDR2 SYDVKM. CDR3 region: CASSRPTGRSYEQYF. The CDR3 DNA sequence: TGTGCCAGCAGTCGACCGACAGGGAGATCCTACGAGCAGTACTTC.

This clonotype was seen ten or more times. The genes are TRBV12-3 or TRBV12-4 and TRBJ2-5; TRBD1 aligns across 7 bases. The V segment lost 1 base and the J segment 6 bases; nucleotides outside the gene matches: 5. The CDR3 loop spans 14 amino acids. For the CDR3, the DNA is TGTGCCAGCAGTTTAGGGTCAGGGGGTCAGACCCAGTACTTC. Its translation: CASSLGSGGQTQYF.